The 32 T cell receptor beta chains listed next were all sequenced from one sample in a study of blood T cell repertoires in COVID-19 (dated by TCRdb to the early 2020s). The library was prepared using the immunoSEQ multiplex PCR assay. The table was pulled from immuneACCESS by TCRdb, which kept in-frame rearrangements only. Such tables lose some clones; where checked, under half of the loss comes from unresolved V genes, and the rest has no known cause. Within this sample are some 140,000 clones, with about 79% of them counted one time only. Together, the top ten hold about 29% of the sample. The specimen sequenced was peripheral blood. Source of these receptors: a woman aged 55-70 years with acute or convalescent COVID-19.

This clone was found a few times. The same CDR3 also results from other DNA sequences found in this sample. The CDR3 DNA reads as TGCGCCAGCAGCCAAGGGGATACAGGGAGAAGTAACTATGGCTACACCTTC. This gives the protein CASSQGDTGRSNYGYTF. The chain has TRBV4-1 and TRBJ1-2, with D perhaps matching TRBD1 (6 bases). CDR3 length equals 17 residues. V was trimmed by 1 base and J by 1 base, leaving 16 bases between them. The V gene's germline CDR1 is MGHRA and CDR2 YSYEKL.

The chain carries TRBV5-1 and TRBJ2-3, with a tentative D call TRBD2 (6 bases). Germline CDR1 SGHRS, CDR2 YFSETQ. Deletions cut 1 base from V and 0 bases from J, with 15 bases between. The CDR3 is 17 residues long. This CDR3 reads CASSLPRRGQSTDTQYF. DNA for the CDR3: TGCGCCAGCAGCTTGCCCCGGCGGGGTCAGAGCACAGATACGCAGTATTTT.

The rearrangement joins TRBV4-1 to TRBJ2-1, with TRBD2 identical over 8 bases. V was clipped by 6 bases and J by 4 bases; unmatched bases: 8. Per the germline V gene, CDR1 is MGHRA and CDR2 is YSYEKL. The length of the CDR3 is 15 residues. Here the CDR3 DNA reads TGCGCCAGCAGGCCTCACGGGGGGGCTTACAATGAGCAGTTCTTC. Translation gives CASRPHGGAYNEQFF.

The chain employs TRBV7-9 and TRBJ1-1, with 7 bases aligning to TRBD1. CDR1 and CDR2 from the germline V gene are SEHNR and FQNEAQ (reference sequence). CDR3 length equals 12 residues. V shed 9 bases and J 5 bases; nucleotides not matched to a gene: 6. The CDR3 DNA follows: TGTGCCAGTTCGACAGGGTGGACTGAAGCTTTCTTT. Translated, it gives CASSTGWTEAFF.

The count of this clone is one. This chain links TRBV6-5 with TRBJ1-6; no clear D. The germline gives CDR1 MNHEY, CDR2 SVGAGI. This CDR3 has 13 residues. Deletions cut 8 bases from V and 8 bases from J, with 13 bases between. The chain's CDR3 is CASGRESYSPLHF. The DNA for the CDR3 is TGTGCCAGCGGGAGGGAAAGTTATTCACCCCTCCACTTT.

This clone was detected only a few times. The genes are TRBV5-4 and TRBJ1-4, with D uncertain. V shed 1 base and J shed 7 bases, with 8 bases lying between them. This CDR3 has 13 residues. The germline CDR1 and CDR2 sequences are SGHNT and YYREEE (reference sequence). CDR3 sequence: CASSLSGSEKLFF. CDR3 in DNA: TGTGCCAGCAGCTTGTCGGGATCTGAAAAACTGTTTTTT.

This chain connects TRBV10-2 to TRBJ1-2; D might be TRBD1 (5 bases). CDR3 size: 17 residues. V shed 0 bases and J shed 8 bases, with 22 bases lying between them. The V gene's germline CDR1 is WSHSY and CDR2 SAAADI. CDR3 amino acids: CASSESRRAGSFGGYTF. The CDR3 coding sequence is TGCGCCAGCAGTGAGTCAAGGAGGGCAGGGAGTTTTGGGGGCTACACCTTC.

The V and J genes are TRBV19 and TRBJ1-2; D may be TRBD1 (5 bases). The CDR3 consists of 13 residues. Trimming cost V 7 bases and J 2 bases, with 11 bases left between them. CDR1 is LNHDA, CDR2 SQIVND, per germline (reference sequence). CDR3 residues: CASTPGLNYGYTF. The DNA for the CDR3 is TGTGCCAGTACTCCGGGACTGAACTATGGCTACACCTTC. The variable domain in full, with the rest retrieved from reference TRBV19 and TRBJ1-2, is DGGITQSPKYLFRKEGQNVTLSCEQNLNHDAMYWYRQDPGQGLRLIYYSQIVNDFQKGDIAEGYSVSREKKESFPLTVTSAQKNPTAFYLCASTPGLNYGYTFGSGTRLTVV.

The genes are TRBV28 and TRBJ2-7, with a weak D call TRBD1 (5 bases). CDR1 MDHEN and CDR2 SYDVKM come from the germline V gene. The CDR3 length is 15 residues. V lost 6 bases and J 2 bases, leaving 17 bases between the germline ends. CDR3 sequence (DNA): TGTGCCAGCAGCCTCAGCAGGGTTGGGGCCTACGAGCAGTACGTC. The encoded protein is CASSLSRVGAYEQYV.

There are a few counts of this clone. CDR3: CAWSAGGTGRGQYF. The CDR3 DNA reads TGTGCCTGGAGTGCTGGCGGGACAGGGCGGGGGCAGTATTTT. V usage is TRBV30 and J usage is TRBJ2-3, with 9 bases matching TRBD1. The J segment lost 11 bases and the V segment lost 1 base, leaving 10 bases of the junction unmatched. The germline V gene encodes CDR1 GTSNPN and CDR2 SVGIG (reference sequence). The CDR3 is 14 residues long.

The DNA of the CDR3 is TGTGCCAGCAGTGAAGCGGGGGCAGGGAGAACCTTCAATCAGCCCCAGCATTTT. Its protein product is CASSEAGAGRTFNQPQHF. The chain uses TRBV6-1 and TRBJ1-5; weak D call: TRBD1 (6 bases). The germline CDR1 and CDR2 sequences are MNHNS and SASEGT. The CDR3 sequence is 18 residues long. V lost 0 bases and J 3 bases, leaving 18 bases between the germline ends.

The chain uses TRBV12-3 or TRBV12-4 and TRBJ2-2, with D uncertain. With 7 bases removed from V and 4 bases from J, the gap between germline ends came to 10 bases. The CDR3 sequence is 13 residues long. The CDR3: CASILFSTGELFF. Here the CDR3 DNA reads TGTGCCAGCATCCTATTTAGCACCGGGGAGCTGTTTTTT.

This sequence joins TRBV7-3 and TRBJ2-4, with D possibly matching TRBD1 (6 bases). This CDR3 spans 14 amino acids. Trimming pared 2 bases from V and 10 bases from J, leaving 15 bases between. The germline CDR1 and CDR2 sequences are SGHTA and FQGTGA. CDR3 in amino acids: CASSLQGGTRIQYF. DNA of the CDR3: TGTGCCAGCAGCTTACAGGGTGGGACACGGATTCAGTACTTC. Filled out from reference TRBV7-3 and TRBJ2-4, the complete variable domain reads GAGVSQTPSNKVTEKGKYVELRCDPISGHTALYWYRQSLGQGPEFLIYFQGTGAADDSGLPNDRFFAVRPEGSVSTLKIQRTERGDSAVYLCASSLQGGTRIQYFGAGTRLSVL.

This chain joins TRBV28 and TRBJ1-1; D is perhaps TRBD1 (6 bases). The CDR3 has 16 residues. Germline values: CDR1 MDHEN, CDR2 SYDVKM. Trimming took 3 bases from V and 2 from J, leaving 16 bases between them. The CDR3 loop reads CASSFSHRVTNTEAFF. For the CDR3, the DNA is TGTGCCAGCAGTTTCTCACACAGGGTTACCAACACTGAAGCTTTCTTT.

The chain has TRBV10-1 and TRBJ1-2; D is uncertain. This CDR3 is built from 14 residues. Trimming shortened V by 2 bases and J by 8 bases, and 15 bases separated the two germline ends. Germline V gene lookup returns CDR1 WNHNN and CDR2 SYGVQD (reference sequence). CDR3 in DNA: TGCGCCAGCAGTGAGGGGCTGGAGGTTGGCGGCTACACCTTC. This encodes CASSEGLEVGGYTF.

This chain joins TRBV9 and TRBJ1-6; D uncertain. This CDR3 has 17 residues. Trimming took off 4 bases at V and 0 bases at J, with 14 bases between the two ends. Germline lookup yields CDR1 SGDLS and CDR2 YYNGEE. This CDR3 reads CASSLTALSSYNSPLHF. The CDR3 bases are TGTGCCAGCAGCCTTACAGCACTCAGCTCCTATAATTCACCCCTCCACTTT.

CDR3 sequence reads: CSVSGGAIDTQYF. In nucleotides, the CDR3 is TGCAGCGTTAGCGGGGGGGCGATAGATACGCAGTATTTT. The gene calls are TRBV29-1 and TRBJ2-3; 10 nucleotides line up with TRBD2. V gave up 5 bases and J gave up 5 bases; unmatched junction bases: 4. The CDR3 loop spans 13 amino acids. CDR1 and CDR2 from the germline V gene are SQVTM and ANQGSEA.

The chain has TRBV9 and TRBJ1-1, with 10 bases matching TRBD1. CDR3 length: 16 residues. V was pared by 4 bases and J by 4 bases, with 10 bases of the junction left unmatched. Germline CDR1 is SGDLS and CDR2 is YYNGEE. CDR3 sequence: CASSPTPTGGGTEAFF. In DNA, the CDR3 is TGTGCCAGCAGCCCCACTCCGACAGGGGGCGGCACTGAAGCTTTCTTT.

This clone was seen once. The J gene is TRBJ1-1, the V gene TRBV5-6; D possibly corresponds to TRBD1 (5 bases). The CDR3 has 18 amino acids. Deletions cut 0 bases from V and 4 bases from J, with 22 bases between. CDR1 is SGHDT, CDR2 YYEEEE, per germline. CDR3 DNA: TGTGCCAGCAGCTTGGGGACCAGCGGAGGGGTTAGAGCCACTGAAGCTTTCTTT. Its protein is CASSLGTSGGVRATEAFF.

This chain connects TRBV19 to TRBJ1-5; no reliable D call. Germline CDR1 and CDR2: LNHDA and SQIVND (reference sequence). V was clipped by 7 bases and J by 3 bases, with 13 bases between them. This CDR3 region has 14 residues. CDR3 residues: CASTTINLNQPQHF. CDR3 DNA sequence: TGTGCCAGTACGACAATCAATCTCAATCAGCCCCAGCATTTT.

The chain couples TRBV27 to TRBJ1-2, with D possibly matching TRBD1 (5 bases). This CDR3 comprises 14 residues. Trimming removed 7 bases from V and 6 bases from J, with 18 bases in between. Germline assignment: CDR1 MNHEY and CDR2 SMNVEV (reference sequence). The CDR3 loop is CASTPRWGGDGYTF. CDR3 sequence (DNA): TGTGCCAGCACTCCTAGGTGGGGCGGAGATGGCTACACCTTC.

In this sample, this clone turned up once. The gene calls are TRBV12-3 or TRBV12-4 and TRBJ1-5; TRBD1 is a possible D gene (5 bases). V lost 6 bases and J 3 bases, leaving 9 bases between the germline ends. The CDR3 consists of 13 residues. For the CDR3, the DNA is TGTGCCAGCAGGGAGGGGCCCAATCAGCCCCAGCATTTT. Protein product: CASREGPNQPQHF.

The CDR3: CASSLEDRPFF. The CDR3 nucleotides read TGCGCCAGCAGCTTGGAGGACAGACCGTTTTTT. This chain uses TRBV5-1 with TRBJ2-2; maybe TRBD1 (6 bases). The CDR3 totals 11 residues. In germline, CDR1 is SGHRS, CDR2 YFSETQ. V lost 0 bases to trimming and J lost 16 bases, with 10 bases between them. Full variable domain (rest looked up from reference TRBV5-1 and TRBJ2-2): KAGVTQTPRYLIKTRGQQVTLSCSPISGHRSVSWYQQTPGQGLQFLFEYFSETQRNKGNFPGRFSGRQFSNSRSEMNVSTLELGDSALYLCASSLEDRPFFGEGSRLTVL.

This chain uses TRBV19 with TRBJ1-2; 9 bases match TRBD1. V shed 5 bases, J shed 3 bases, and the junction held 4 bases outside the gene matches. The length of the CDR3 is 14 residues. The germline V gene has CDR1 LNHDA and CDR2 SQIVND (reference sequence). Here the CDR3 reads CASSQDRGHYGYTF. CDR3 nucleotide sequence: TGTGCCAGTAGTCAGGACAGGGGACACTATGGCTACACCTTC.

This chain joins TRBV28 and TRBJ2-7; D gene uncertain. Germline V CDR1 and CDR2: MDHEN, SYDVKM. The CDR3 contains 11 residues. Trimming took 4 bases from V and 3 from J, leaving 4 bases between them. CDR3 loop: CASSSYYEQYV. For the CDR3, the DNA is TGTGCCAGCAGTTCTTACTACGAGCAGTACGTC.

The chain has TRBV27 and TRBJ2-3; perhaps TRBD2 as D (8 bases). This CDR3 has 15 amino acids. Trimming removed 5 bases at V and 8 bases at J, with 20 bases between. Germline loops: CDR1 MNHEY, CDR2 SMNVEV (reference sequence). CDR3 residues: CASSPVAGSGGTQYF. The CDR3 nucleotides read TGTGCCAGCAGTCCTGTAGCGGGGTCAGGGGGTACGCAGTATTTT.

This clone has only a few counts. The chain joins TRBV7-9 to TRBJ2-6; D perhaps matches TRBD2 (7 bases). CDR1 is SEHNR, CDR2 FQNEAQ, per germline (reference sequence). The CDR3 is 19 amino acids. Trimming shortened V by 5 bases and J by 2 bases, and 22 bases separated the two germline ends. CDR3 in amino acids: CASSPRGGGANPGANVLTF. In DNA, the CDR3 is TGTGCCAGCAGCCCCCGGGGAGGGGGGGCGAATCCTGGGGCCAACGTCCTGACTTTC.

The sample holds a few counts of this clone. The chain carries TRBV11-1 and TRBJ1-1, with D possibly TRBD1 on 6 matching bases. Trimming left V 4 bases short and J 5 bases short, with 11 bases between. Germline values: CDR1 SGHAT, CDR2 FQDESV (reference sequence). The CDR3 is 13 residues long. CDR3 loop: CASSSNRETEAFF. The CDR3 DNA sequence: TGTGCCAGCAGCTCAAACAGGGAGACTGAAGCTTTCTTT. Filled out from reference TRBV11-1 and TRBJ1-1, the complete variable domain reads EAEVAQSPRYKITEKSQAVAFWCDPISGHATLYWYRQILGQGPELLVQFQDESVVDDSQLPKDRFSAERLKGVDSTLKIQPAELGDSAMYLCASSSNRETEAFFGQGTRLTVV.

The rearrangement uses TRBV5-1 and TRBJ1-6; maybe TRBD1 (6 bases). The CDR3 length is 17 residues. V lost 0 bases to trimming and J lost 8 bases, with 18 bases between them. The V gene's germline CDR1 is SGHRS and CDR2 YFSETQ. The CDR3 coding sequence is TGCGCCAGCAGCTTGGGGCCACAGGGAATAGTGTATTCACCCCTCCACTTT. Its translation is CASSLGPQGIVYSPLHF. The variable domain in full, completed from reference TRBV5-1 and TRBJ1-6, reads KAGVTQTPRYLIKTRGQQVTLSCSPISGHRSVSWYQQTPGQGLQFLFEYFSETQRNKGNFPGRFSGRQFSNSRSEMNVSTLELGDSALYLCASSLGPQGIVYSPLHFGNGTRLTVT.

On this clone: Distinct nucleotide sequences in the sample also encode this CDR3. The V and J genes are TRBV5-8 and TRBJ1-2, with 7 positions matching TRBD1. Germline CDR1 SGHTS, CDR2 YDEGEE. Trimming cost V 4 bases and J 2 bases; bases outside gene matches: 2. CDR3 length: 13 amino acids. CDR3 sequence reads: CASSPDRNYGYTF. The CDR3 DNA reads TGTGCCAGCAGCCCGGACAGGAACTATGGCTACACCTTC.

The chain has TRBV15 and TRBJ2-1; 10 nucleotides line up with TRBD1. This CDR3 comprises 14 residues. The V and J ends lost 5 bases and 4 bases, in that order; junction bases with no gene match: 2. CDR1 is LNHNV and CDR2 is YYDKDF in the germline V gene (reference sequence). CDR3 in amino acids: CATSPGQGYNEQFF. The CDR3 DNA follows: TGTGCCACCAGCCCGGGACAGGGGTACAATGAGCAGTTCTTC.

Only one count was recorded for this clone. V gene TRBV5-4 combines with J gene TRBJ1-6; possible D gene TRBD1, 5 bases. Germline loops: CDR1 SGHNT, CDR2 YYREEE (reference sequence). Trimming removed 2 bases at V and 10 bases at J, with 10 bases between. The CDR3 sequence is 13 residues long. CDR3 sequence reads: CASSLTGLSPLHF. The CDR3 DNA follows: TGTGCCAGCAGCTTAACAGGTTTATCACCCCTCCACTTT.